The rows below give T cell receptor beta chains drawn from one sample of a study of cytomegalovirus exposure and HLA in healthy donors. TCRdb keeps only in-frame clones here, not all; method: immunoSEQ multiplex PCR. The table shows tens of thousands of clones, with approximately 94% occurring only once. The sample consisted of PBMCs. The receptors originated from a man in his late teens or twenties in good health and CMV-seropositive. Both conserved end residues are part of each CDR3. D genes are given only for firm matches. Clone size is not always given. Where it is, it says once, few, many or a class for expanded clones.

TRBJ1-2 . TRBV14 TRBD1 TGTGCCAGCAGCCCCACGACAGGGAACTATGGCTACACCTTC CASSPTTGNYGYTF
TRBJ1-2 . TRBV7-2 . TGTGCCAGCAGCTCATACCAGGCTAACTATGGCTACACCTTC CASSSYQANYGYTF
TRBJ2-1 few TRBV6-4 TRBD2 TGTGCCAGCAGTGGCCTAGCGGGAAATAATGAGCAGTTCTTC CASSGLAGNNEQFF
TRBJ1-2 . TRBV9 TRBD1 TGTGCCAGCAGCGTGGCCTCAGGGACAGGGGGCAGGTATGGCTACACCTTC CASSVASGTGGRYGYTF
TRBJ2-1 . TRBV13 TRBD2 TGTGCCAGCAGCTTAGGCCTAGCGGGAGGAATGAATGAGCAGTTCTTC CASSLGLAGGMNEQFF
TRBJ2-3 once TRBV11-2 . TGTGCCAGCAGTTATCCGGGAGCCCCCACAGATACGCAGTATTTT CASSYPGAPTDTQYF
TRBJ1-5 . TRBV28 . TGTGCCAGCTCTAGAGCCCAGGGAGGAGGTCAGCCCCAGCATTTT CASSRAQGGGQPQHF
TRBJ1-5 . TRBV5-5 . TGTGCCAGCAGCTCGGGGGACGGTGAAATTCAAGGCAATCAGCCCCAGCATTTT CASSSGDGEIQGNQPQHF
TRBJ2-1 . TRBV5-1 TRBD1 TGCGCCAGCAGCCGAACAGGGGGCGGCTTCTCCTACAATGAGCAGTTCTTC CASSRTGGGFSYNEQFF
TRBJ2-1 . TRBV7-3 . TGTGCCAGCAGCTTAATGTCCGGGGCGGGAACGACGTACAATGAGCAGTTCTTC CASSLMSGAGTTYNEQFF
TRBJ2-5 . TRBV5-1 . TGCGCCAGCAGCTTGGGACTTCAAGAGACCCAGTACTTC CASSLGLQETQYF
TRBJ2-5 . TRBV6-1 . TGTGCCATCCAGACCCGGGGGGCAGAGACCCAGTACTTC CAIQTRGAETQYF
TRBJ1-5 . TRBV19 . TGTGCCAGTAGTACCCTAGGCGGCAGCAATCAGCCCCAGCATTTT CASSTLGGSNQPQHF
TRBJ2-7 few TRBV7-2 TRBD2 TGTGCCAGCAGCCTCCCGGCGGGGGGGCCCGAGCAGTACTTC CASSLPAGGPEQYF
TRBJ2-5 . TRBV5-1 TRBD2 TGCGCCAGCAGCTTCCAGTCGGACCCGGGACTAGCGGGGCAAGAGACCCAGTACTTC CASSFQSDPGLAGQETQYF
TRBJ2-3 . TRBV9 TRBD2 TGTGCCAGCAGCCTCCTAGGGACTCGGGGGGGAGATACGCAGTATTTT CASSLLGTRGGDTQYF
TRBJ2-1 . TRBV10-3 TRBD2 TGTGCCATCAGGGGGACTAGCGGGAGCACCCGATACTCCTACAATGAGCAGTTCTTC CAIRGTSGSTRYSYNEQFF
TRBJ2-3 . TRBV28 . TGTGCCAGCAGTCCGCCGGAGCTCCTAGTGGCAGATACGCAGTATTTT CASSPPELLVADTQYF